The entry that follows covers one T cell receptor (beta chain) sequence. Its antigen is undetermined. The data were produced by immunoSEQ multiplex PCR, yet TCRdb's version contains in-frame clones alone and is incomplete. This table holds about 130,000 clones, 70% to 80% found once. The data derive from a study of cytotoxic CD8 clonotypes in ibrutinib-treated CLL. Study-level background: Responses: approximately 25 partial, 2 complete; after median roughly 5.5 years, approximately 15 stayed remitted, approximately twelve progressed. With a range of 6 to 36, the median treatment time before response samples were taken was over 9 months.

Trimming left V 6 bases short and J 4 bases short, with 12 bases between. This CDR3 is 13 amino acids long. Germline CDR1 and CDR2: SGHTA and FQGNSA. TCR beta libraries used around 2 micrograms of genomic DNA from cryopreserved PBMCs. General observations from the study: In sustained-remission versus progressing patients, sampling times differed.

Source: PBMCs, taken after 12 months of ibrutinib treatment. The receptor was derived from a human donor with chronic lymphocytic leukemia. The V gene is TRBV7-2, the J gene TRBJ1-1; D remains ambiguous. CDR3 sequence reads: CASSVGFPTEAFF. CDR3 sequence (DNA): TGTGCCAGCAGTGTAGGCTTCCCCACTGAAGCTTTCTTT.